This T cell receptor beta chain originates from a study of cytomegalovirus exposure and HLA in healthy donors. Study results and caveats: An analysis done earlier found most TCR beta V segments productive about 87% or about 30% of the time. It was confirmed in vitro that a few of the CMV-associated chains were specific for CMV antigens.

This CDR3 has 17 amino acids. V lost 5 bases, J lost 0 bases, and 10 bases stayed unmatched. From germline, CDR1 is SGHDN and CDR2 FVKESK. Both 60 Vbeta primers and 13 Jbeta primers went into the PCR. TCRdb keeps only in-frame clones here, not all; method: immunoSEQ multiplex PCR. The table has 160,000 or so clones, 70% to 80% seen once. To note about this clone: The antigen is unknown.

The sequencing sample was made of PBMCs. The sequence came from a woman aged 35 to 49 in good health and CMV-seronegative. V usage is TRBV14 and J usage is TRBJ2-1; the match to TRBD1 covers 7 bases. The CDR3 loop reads CASSGARQGSSYNEQFF. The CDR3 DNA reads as TGTGCCAGCAGCGGAGCTCGACAGGGAAGCTCCTACAATGAGCAGTTCTTC.